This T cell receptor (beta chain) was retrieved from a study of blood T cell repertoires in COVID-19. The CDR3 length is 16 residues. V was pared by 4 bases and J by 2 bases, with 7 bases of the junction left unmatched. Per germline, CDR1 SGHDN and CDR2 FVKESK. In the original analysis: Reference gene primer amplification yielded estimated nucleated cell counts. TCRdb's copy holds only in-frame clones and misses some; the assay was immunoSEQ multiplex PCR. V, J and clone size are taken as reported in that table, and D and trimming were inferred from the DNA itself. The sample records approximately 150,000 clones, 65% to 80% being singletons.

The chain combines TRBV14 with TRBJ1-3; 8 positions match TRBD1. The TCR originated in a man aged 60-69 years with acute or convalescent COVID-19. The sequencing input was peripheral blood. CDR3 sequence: CASSPGPTGAGNTIYF. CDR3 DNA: TGTGCCAGCAGCCCGGGCCCGACAGGGGCTGGAAACACCATATATTTT.